This is a list of T cell receptor beta chains from one sample in a study of blood T cells in healthy people across ages. Each CDR3 protein is one row after TCRdb ran MiXCR on the 5' RACE reads. The profile shows hundreds of thousands of distinct CDR3 sequences, around a fifth of them singletons. Sequencing was performed on blood. These receptors were obtained from a man between 65 and 79 years old in good health. Both conserved end residues are part of each CDR3. The D gene is left open where the match is weak. Part of the rows lack a size; the others show once, few, many or a class for expanded clones.

V	D	size	J	length	DNA	CDR3
TRBV29-1	TRBD2	few	TRBJ2-5	17	TGCAGCGTTGAAGGCGTGGGTTTAGCGGGGAGCCAGGAGACCCAGTACTTC	CSVEGVGLAGSQETQYF
TRBV3-1	.	few	TRBJ2-1	13	TGTGCCAGCAGCCAAGGAGTGGCTATCGGGGAGTTCTTC	CASSQGVAIGEFF
TRBV5-1	.	few	TRBJ2-6	15	TGCGCCAGCAGCTTCTCAGGGACGGAGGCCAACGTCCTGACTTTC	CASSFSGTEANVLTF
TRBV12-3/TRBV12-4	.	.	TRBJ1-1	13	TGTGCCAGCAGTGCAGGCCCCTACACTGAAGCTTTCTTT	CASSAGPYTEAFF
TRBV30	.	few	TRBJ1-4	10	TGTGCCGAGGGGGATGAAAAACTGTTTTTT	CAEGDEKLFF
TRBV11-2	TRBD2	few	TRBJ2-2	16	TGTGCCAGCAGCTTGACTAGCGGGGTTAACACCGGGGAGCTGTTTTTT	CASSLTSGVNTGELFF
TRBV10-3	TRBD1	few	TRBJ2-3	15	TGTGCCATCAGTGAGACCGGGACAGGGATGGATACGCAGTATTTT	CAISETGTGMDTQYF
TRBV7-6	TRBD2	.	TRBJ2-3	15	TGTGCCAGCAGCACCCGGACTAGCACGGCAGATACGCAGTATTTT	CASSTRTSTADTQYF
TRBV7-6	.	few	TRBJ1-6	13	TGTGCCAGCAGGTTCGCTGAAAATTCACCCCTCCACTTT	CASRFAENSPLHF
TRBV29-1	.	.	TRBJ2-5	13	TGCAGCGTTGACCCATTAGGCTATGAGACCCAGTACTTC	CSVDPLGYETQYF
TRBV19	.	few	TRBJ2-5	14	TGTGCCAGTAGTATGTATGGCAGCCAAGAGACCCAGTACTTC	CASSMYGSQETQYF
TRBV5-5	TRBD1	few	TRBJ1-2	18	TGTGCCAGCAGCAAAGAGTTCGTGGACAGGGGTTCGGGCTATGGCTACACCTTC	CASSKEFVDRGSGYGYTF
TRBV7-9	.	.	TRBJ2-3	15	TGTGCCAGCAGCTTATTTTCCGGGGCTGCAGATACGCAGTATTTT	CASSLFSGAADTQYF
TRBV15	.	.	TRBJ2-6	19	TGTGCCACCAGCAGAGATAGGTTAGGCAAGAGCTCTGGGGCCAACGTCCTGACTTTC	CATSRDRLGKSSGANVLTF
TRBV7-9	.	.	TRBJ1-4	11	TGTGCCAGCAGTCATAATGAAAAACTGTTTTTT	CASSHNEKLFF
TRBV28	TRBD2	.	TRBJ2-4	15	TGTGCCGGCAGTTCCTCACTAGCGGGAGTGTTCATTCAGTACTTC	CAGSSSLAGVFIQYF
TRBV3-1	.	few	TRBJ1-2	10	TGTGCCAGCAGCGACGGGGGCTACACCTTC	CASSDGGYTF
TRBV29-1	.	.	TRBJ2-3	13	TGCAGCGGAACCAGGGGAGCGGCAGATACGCAGTATTTT	CSGTRGAADTQYF
TRBV5-6	TRBD2	.	TRBJ2-5	15	TGTGCCAGCAGCCCCCGACTAGCCCTCCAAGAGACCCAGTACTTC	CASSPRLALQETQYF
TRBV7-8	.	many	TRBJ2-2	14	TGTGCCAGCAGTTTATTGTCTAACACCGGGGAGCTGTTTTTT	CASSLLSNTGELFF
TRBV14	TRBD1	.	TRBJ2-5	17	TGTGCCAGCAGCCAACACCTCGGGGACAGGTTGCGGGAGACCCAGTACTTC	CASSQHLGDRLRETQYF
TRBV13	TRBD2	many	TRBJ2-1	14	TGTGCCACCCGTACCGGGACTAGCGGGAGGAAGCAGTTCTTC	CATRTGTSGRKQFF
TRBV5-1	.	few	TRBJ2-1	14	TGCGCCAGCAGCTTGGCCGGCAGGGACAATGAGCAGTTCTTC	CASSLAGRDNEQFF
TRBV6-6	TRBD1	.	TRBJ1-2	14	TGTGCCAGCAGTTACCCGGGGACAGACTATGGCTACACCTTC	CASSYPGTDYGYTF
TRBV10-3	.	few	TRBJ2-3	14	TGTGCCACCAGAGAGCTTTCTAGCACAGATACGCAGTATTTT	CATRELSSTDTQYF
TRBV28	.	.	TRBJ2-7	14	TGTGCCAGCTCAACGGGACTGCTCTCCTACGAGCAGTACTTC	CASSTGLLSYEQYF
TRBV6-5	.	.	TRBJ2-2	16	TGTGCCAGCAGTTCGACAGGGACTAGATTTGCCGGGGAGCTGTTTTTT	CASSSTGTRFAGELFF
TRBV6-5	.	many	TRBJ1-3	14	TGTGCCAGCAGTGCCCGGTCCGGGGGAAACACCATATATTTT	CASSARSGGNTIYF
TRBV12-3/TRBV12-4	.	.	TRBJ1-2	8	TGTGCCATAAAGTCCTGCACCTTC	CAIKSCTF
TRBV12-3/TRBV12-4	.	.	TRBJ1-1	15	TGTGCCAGCAGCAGACCCTATTTGACATCCCAGGAAGCTTTCTTT	CASSRPYLTSQEAFF
TRBV12-3/TRBV12-4	TRBD2	.	TRBJ2-1	16	TGTGCCAGCAGTCTACGACTAGCGGGGGGGCGTAATGAGCAGTTCTTC	CASSLRLAGGRNEQFF
TRBV6-5	.	few	TRBJ1-2	14	TGTGCCAGCATTCCTACCGGAGGAGGGTATGGCTACACCTTC	CASIPTGGGYGYTF
TRBV12-5	.	.	TRBJ2-1	15	TGTGCTAGTGGTTTGGGGGGTCGGTCCTACAATGAGCAGTTCTTC	CASGLGGRSYNEQFF
TRBV10-3	TRBD1	.	TRBJ2-3	17	TGTGCCATCAGTTCCGGGACAGGGGGCCATCCCGCAGATACGCAGTATTTT	CAISSGTGGHPADTQYF
TRBV29-1	TRBD1	.	TRBJ2-7	13	TGCAGCGTTGGGGGGACAGGGGGCGAAGTGCAGTACTTC	CSVGGTGGEVQYF
TRBV7-2	.	few	TRBJ1-4	14	TGTGCCAGCAGCAAACCGGGAGGGGGAGAAAAACTGTTTTTT	CASSKPGGGEKLFF
TRBV7-3	TRBD1	.	TRBJ2-3	16	TGTGCCAGCAGCTTTCCCGGGACAGGGTTCGCAGATACGCAGTATTTT	CASSFPGTGFADTQYF
TRBV20-1	.	.	TRBJ1-4	14	TGCAGTGCTAGGAGGGAGTGGGTCAATGAAAAACTGTTTTTT	CSARREWVNEKLFF
TRBV9	.	few	TRBJ1-4	15	TGTGCCAGCAGCGTAGATCCGTCAACTAATGAAAAACTGTTTTTT	CASSVDPSTNEKLFF
TRBV29-1	TRBD1	.	TRBJ2-1	12	TGCAGCGTGGGAGCGACAGGGAATGAGCAGTTCTTC	CSVGATGNEQFF
TRBV15	TRBD2	.	TRBJ2-3	16	TGTGCCACCAGCAGAAACATTGGGACTAACACAGATACGCAGTATTTT	CATSRNIGTNTDTQYF
TRBV25-1	.	.	TRBJ2-1	14	TGTGCCAGCAGTGAACCCGGTGAAGTCAATGAGCAGTTCTTC	CASSEPGEVNEQFF